Given below is one T cell receptor beta chain in context. Its specificity is not known. This sample was taken from a study of identifying expanded T cells in peripheral blood. Study-wide points: Approximately 2-week clone count variance significantly increased as total template count grew.

Germline CDR1 and CDR2: SGHAT and FQNNGV. The CDR3 runs 14 residues. Trimming took 2 bases from V and 1 from J, leaving 8 bases between them. Clones were read by immunoSEQ multiplex PCR, and TCRdb kept only the in-frame ones, dropping some. There are 81,000 or so clones in the sample; 84% occur only once, and roughly a fifth lies in the top ten. No infections or other immune events were documented during collection. The TCR comes from a person aged 18 to 70 in good health. The chain joins TRBV11-2 to TRBJ1-1; perhaps TRBD1 as D (6 bases). Sequences were obtained from blood. The CDR3 DNA follows: TGTGCCAGCAGCTTAATGGGGGCGAACACTGAAGCTTTCTTT. Encoded protein: CASSLMGANTEAFF.